Below, 30 T cell receptor beta chains from the same sample are listed, as sequenced in a study of blood T cell repertoires in COVID-19. Clones were sequenced by immunoSEQ multiplex PCR, and TCRdb holds only the in-frame ones, with some missing. Among about 41,000 clones listed, about four fifths were seen once. The source material was peripheral blood. The receptor set was obtained from a woman older than 75 with acute or convalescent COVID-19.

This clone has just a few counts. The chain carries TRBV20-1 and TRBJ1-1; possible D gene TRBD1, 6 bases. V was clipped by 2 bases and J by 11 bases, with 12 bases between them. Germline-derived CDR1 and CDR2 are DFQATT and SNEGSKA (reference sequence). The CDR3 sequence is 11 residues long. CDR3 protein: CSARSGRGAFF. CDR3 nucleotide sequence: TGCAGTGCTAGATCGGGGAGGGGGGCTTTCTTT.

This sequence joins TRBV5-1 and TRBJ2-7; 10 bases are shared with TRBD2. V shed 4 bases and J 7 bases; nucleotides not matched to a gene: 11. The V gene's germline CDR1 is SGHRS and CDR2 YFSETQ. CDR3 length: 15 amino acids. CDR3 nucleotide sequence: TGCGCCAGCAGCCTGGAACCTAGCGGGGGAAGGGAGCAGTACTTC. Translation: CASSLEPSGGREQYF.

The chain recombines TRBV3-1 (or the pseudogene TRBV3-2) with TRBJ1-1; 8 bases align to TRBD1. In germline, CDR1 is LGHDT, CDR2 YNNKEL (reference sequence). This CDR3 spans 13 amino acids. J gave up 1 base and V 6 bases, and 1 base lay outside the gene matches. DNA of the CDR3: TGTGCCAGCAGACAGGGGGGGAACACTGAAGCTTTCTTT. Translation gives CASRQGGNTEAFF.

The chain recombines TRBV27 with TRBJ1-1; D call uncertain. Germline CDR1 is MNHEY and CDR2 is SMNVEV (reference sequence). The CDR3 is made up of 15 amino acids. Trimming stripped 1 base from V and 1 base from J, with 10 bases between. In nucleotides, the CDR3 is TGTGCCAGCAGTTTATATCATTCGAGGAACACTGAAGCTTTCTTT. Translating it yields CASSLYHSRNTEAFF.

The rearrangement joins TRBV12-3 or TRBV12-4 to TRBJ2-1; 7 nucleotides match TRBD2. Trimming removed 6 bases from V and 9 bases from J; junction bases left unmatched: 5. This CDR3 region has 12 residues. CDR3 in amino acids: CASRRLASEQFF. The CDR3 DNA is TGTGCCAGCAGGCGACTAGCATCTGAGCAGTTCTTC.

The table lists this clone with a count of one. The chain joins TRBV7-6 to TRBJ2-2; 9 positions match TRBD2. The germline V gene has CDR1 SGHVS and CDR2 FNYEAQ. This CDR3 comprises 16 residues. V dropped 5 bases and J dropped 5; count of bases not matched to a gene: 9. The CDR3 protein is CASSKTSGDGTGELFF. Written as DNA, the CDR3 is TGTGCCAGCAGCAAGACTAGCGGCGACGGTACCGGGGAGCTGTTTTTT.

This chain connects TRBV18 to TRBJ1-4; perhaps TRBD1 as D (6 bases). The V end lost 6 bases, the J end lost 5 bases, and 10 bases lay between the germline ends. This CDR3 spans 13 amino acids. Germline V gene sequence: CDR1 KGHSH, CDR2 LQKENI. The CDR3 region is CASSPGTNEKLFF. The DNA for the CDR3 is TGTGCCAGCTCCCCCGGGACAAATGAAAAACTGTTTTTT.

This clone was seen a handful of times. V usage is TRBV11-2 and J usage is TRBJ2-3; D is undetermined. CDR1 and CDR2 from the germline V gene are SGHAT and FQNNGV. The V and J ends lost 6 bases and 6 bases respectively, with 7 bases between them. CDR3 size: 11 residues. CDR3 in amino acids: CASSAGDTQYF. In DNA form, the CDR3 reads TGTGCCAGCAGTGCCGGGGATACGCAGTATTTT. The whole variable domain, remainder taken from reference TRBV11-2 and TRBJ2-3, is EAGVAQSPRYKIIEKRQSVAFWCNPISGHATLYWYQQILGQGPKLLIQFQNNGVVDDSQLPKDRFSAERLKGVDSTLKIQPAKLEDSAVYLCASSAGDTQYFGPGTRLTVL.

CDR3 DNA: TGTGCCAGCAGGGCGGGGGCTACGTCTGGCTACACCTTC. Encoded protein: CASRAGATSGYTF. The chain employs TRBV6-1 and TRBJ1-2; D might be TRBD1 (6 bases). Germline V gives CDR1 MNHNS, CDR2 SASEGT. CDR3 length: 13 residues. The ends were cut back, 6 bases at V and 7 bases at J, with 15 bases in the middle.

V is TRBV3-1 (or the pseudogene TRBV3-2) and J is TRBJ1-6; the match to TRBD1 covers 7 bases. With V trimmed by 6 bases and J by 5 bases, 7 bases remained unmatched. This CDR3 contains 15 residues. Germline V lookup: CDR1 LGHDT, CDR2 YNNKEL (reference sequence). In DNA form, the CDR3 reads TGTGCCAGCAGACCCACAGGGGCCGATAATTCACCCCTCCACTTT. Protein: CASRPTGADNSPLHF.

The chain has TRBV6-1 and TRBJ1-2, with D possibly TRBD1 on 6 matching bases. The germline V and J ends were trimmed by 2 bases and 4 bases, with 17 bases remaining between them. The germline V gene has CDR1 MNHNS and CDR2 SASEGT. The CDR3 totals 16 residues. The CDR3 protein is CASSELGGGPSYGYTF. In DNA form, the CDR3 reads TGTGCCAGCAGTGAACTTGGGGGGGGGCCGAGCTATGGCTACACCTTC.

This rearrangement joins TRBV5-1 to TRBJ2-7; 12 nucleotides agree with TRBD2. The CDR3 has 15 amino acids. The germline V gene has CDR1 SGHRS and CDR2 YFSETQ. V dropped 0 bases and J dropped 6; count of bases not matched to a gene: 4. This CDR3 is CASSLVPSGGAEQYF. The CDR3 DNA reads TGCGCCAGCAGCTTGGTACCTAGCGGGGGGGCCGAGCAGTACTTC.

Here the CDR3 DNA reads TGTGCCAGCAGGCTCGGAAGAGGGACTGAAGCTTTCTTT. As protein: CASRLGRGTEAFF. J is TRBJ1-1 and V is TRBV2; no clear D. This CDR3 has 13 residues. Germline loops: CDR1 SNHLY, CDR2 FYNNEI. Trimming shortened V by 6 bases and J by 5 bases, and 13 bases separated the two germline ends.

This clone has more than one count but fewer than ten. The gene calls are TRBV11-2 and TRBJ2-5, with 7 bases aligning to TRBD1. The ends lost 3 bases at V and 5 bases at J; junction bases unmatched: 3. The CDR3 extends over 13 amino acids. CDR1 and CDR2 (germline): SGHAT, FQNNGV. CDR3 protein: CASSFDRDETQYF. In DNA, the CDR3 is TGTGCCAGCAGCTTCGACAGGGACGAGACCCAGTACTTC.

V usage is TRBV6-6 and J usage is TRBJ1-4, with 7 positions matching TRBD1. Unmatched junction bases numbered 3, after V lost 5 bases and J lost 3 bases. The CDR3 spans 14 residues. From germline, CDR1 is MNHNY and CDR2 SVGAGI (reference sequence). The CDR3 loop reads CASSVTGPNEKLFF. DNA for the CDR3: TGTGCCAGCAGTGTGACAGGGCCTAATGAAAAACTGTTTTTT.

The chain carries TRBV15 and TRBJ1-6; 7 nucleotides agree with TRBD1. The germline V gene has CDR1 LNHNV and CDR2 YYDKDF (reference sequence). The CDR3 extends over 17 amino acids. After removal of 0 bases from V and 3 bases from J, the junction contained 5 bases not matched to a gene. The CDR3 DNA reads as TGTGCCACCAGCAGAGAAAAGGGACAGTACTATAATTCACCCCTCCACTTT. It encodes CATSREKGQYYNSPLHF.

The chain combines TRBV19 with TRBJ1-2; no reliable D call. Germline V CDR1 and CDR2: LNHDA, SQIVND (reference sequence). The CDR3 spans 13 residues. The V end was cut by 5 bases, the J end by 3 bases, with 10 bases between. The CDR3 loop reads CASSPAGDYGYTF. CDR3 in DNA: TGTGCCAGTAGTCCAGCCGGGGACTATGGCTACACCTTC.

The chain recombines TRBV6-5 with TRBJ1-6; D perhaps matches TRBD1 (6 bases). Trimming shortened V by 7 bases and J by 13 bases, and 14 bases separated the two germline ends. The CDR3 runs 12 residues. Germline lookup yields CDR1 MNHEY and CDR2 SVGAGI. CDR3 nucleotides: TGTGCCAGCACCACCCCAGGGGTTCCCCTCCACTTT. Its protein is CASTTPGVPLHF.

The chain has TRBV6-5 and TRBJ1-5; D unclear. Between the trimmed V and J ends, which lost 6 bases and 0 bases, there was a span of 9 bases. The germline V gene has CDR1 MNHEY and CDR2 SVGAGI. The CDR3 consists of 14 residues. CDR3 loop: CASSRSSSNQPQHF. The CDR3 DNA reads as TGTGCCAGCAGCCGCTCCAGTAGCAATCAGCCCCAGCATTTT.

A few counts support this clone. The chain is built from TRBV19 and TRBJ2-3, with 10 bases fitting TRBD2. The CDR3 is 17 amino acids. The germline CDR1 and CDR2 sequences are LNHDA and SQIVND (reference sequence). V shed 5 bases, J shed 8 bases, and the junction held 16 bases outside the gene matches. The CDR3 bases are TGTGCCAGTAGTGGCCCCCCTCTAGCGGGGGTTCTTGGTACGCAGTATTTT. It codes for CASSGPPLAGVLGTQYF.

V gene TRBV6-5 combines with J gene TRBJ1-2; D might be TRBD1 (5 bases). Germline V gene data show CDR1 as MNHEY and CDR2 as SVGAGI. Trimming pared 0 bases from V and 8 bases from J, leaving 13 bases between. The CDR3 spans 14 residues. The DNA for the CDR3 is TGTGCCAGCAGTTACTCAAGAACAGGCAACGGCTACACCTTC. Its protein product is CASSYSRTGNGYTF.

The chain employs TRBV6-2 or TRBV6-3 and TRBJ1-1; D call uncertain. The germline gives CDR1 MNHEY, CDR2 SVGEGT. CDR3 length equals 13 residues. The germline V and J ends were trimmed by 2 bases and 14 bases, with 18 bases remaining between them. The CDR3 bases are TGTGCCAGCAGTTACGCAACCCCCGGACTGCTCTTCTTT. It translates to CASSYATPGLLFF.

The V gene is TRBV28, the J gene TRBJ1-2, with D perhaps TRBD1 (5 bases). Germline V gene data show CDR1 as MDHEN and CDR2 as SYDVKM. V lost 0 bases and J 0 bases, leaving 14 bases between the germline ends. The CDR3 spans 17 residues. The CDR3 sequence is CASSLWDTSPANYGYTF. The CDR3 nucleotides are TGTGCCAGCAGTTTATGGGACACTAGCCCCGCTAACTATGGCTACACCTTC.

This clone was detected once. The chain couples TRBV6-1 to TRBJ1-2, with TRBD1 matching 11 bases. Germline-derived CDR1 and CDR2 are MNHNS and SASEGT. The junction had 4 bases not matched to a gene; V was cut back by 3 bases and J by 4 bases. This CDR3 region has 15 residues. In DNA form, the CDR3 reads TGTGCCAGCAGTGACCGGGACAGGGGGGGCTATGGCTACACCTTC. As protein: CASSDRDRGGYGYTF.

The chain's CDR3 is CASKILTGVNTEAFF. CDR3 coding DNA: TGTGCCAGTAAGATCCTTACCGGGGTGAACACTGAAGCTTTCTTT. The rearrangement links TRBV19 to TRBJ1-1, with D unclear. V was clipped by 7 bases and J by 0 bases, with 15 bases between them. The CDR3 consists of 15 residues. Germline V CDR1 and CDR2: LNHDA, SQIVND (reference sequence).

The gene calls are TRBV30 and TRBJ1-2; D is undetermined. The germline CDR1 and CDR2 sequences are GTSNPN and SVGIG (reference sequence). Trimming removed 2 bases at V and 2 bases at J, with 9 bases between. The CDR3 runs to 13 residues. The CDR3 bases are TGTGCCTGGAGTATTTCACAGAACTATGGCTACACCTTC. It codes for CAWSISQNYGYTF.

The chain carries TRBV11-2 and TRBJ1-4, with 10 bases aligning to TRBD1. CDR1 and CDR2 from the germline V gene are SGHAT and FQNNGV. The CDR3 runs to 14 residues. V gave up 4 bases and J gave up 5 bases; unmatched junction bases: 1. The CDR3 sequence is CASSWDRGNEKLFF. Here the CDR3 DNA reads TGTGCCAGCAGCTGGGACAGGGGAAATGAAAAACTGTTTTTT. The whole variable domain, remainder taken from reference TRBV11-2 and TRBJ1-4, is EAGVAQSPRYKIIEKRQSVAFWCNPISGHATLYWYQQILGQGPKLLIQFQNNGVVDDSQLPKDRFSAERLKGVDSTLKIQPAKLEDSAVYLCASSWDRGNEKLFFGSGTQLSVL.

This clone was detected only a few times. This chain connects TRBV7-3 to TRBJ2-7, with D possibly TRBD2 on 5 matching bases. The CDR3 sequence is 13 residues long. Trimming took 1 base from V and 7 from J, leaving 11 bases between them. Germline lookup yields CDR1 SGHTA and CDR2 FQGTGA. For the CDR3, the DNA is TGTGCCAGCAGCTTAAGGGAACGGGGAGAGCAGTACTTC. This sequence encodes CASSLRERGEQYF. Together with reference TRBV7-3 and TRBJ2-7, the CDR3 gives the full variable domain: GAGVSQTPSNKVTEKGKYVELRCDPISGHTALYWYRQSLGQGPEFLIYFQGTGAADDSGLPNDRFFAVRPEGSVSTLKIQRTERGDSAVYLCASSLRERGEQYFGPGTRLTVT.

Only a few counts were recorded for this clone. CDR3 region: CSATSLRPQHF. The CDR3 nucleotides are TGCAGTGCTACCAGTCTCCGGCCCCAGCATTTT. This rearrangement joins TRBV20-1 to TRBJ1-5; no firm D call. Germline CDR1 reads DFQATT; CDR2 reads SNEGSKA (reference sequence). Trimming removed 4 bases at V and 9 bases at J, with 10 bases between. The CDR3 totals 11 residues.

This clone was counted a single time. This rearrangement joins TRBV5-5 to TRBJ2-3; no definite D call. The CDR3 length is 14 residues. Germline loops: CDR1 SGHKS, CDR2 YYEKEE (reference sequence). V dropped 4 bases and J dropped 0 bases, with 9 bases sitting between them. The CDR3, as DNA: TGTGCCAGCAGCCCCTTGAGAAGCACAGATACGCAGTATTTT. Encoded protein: CASSPLRSTDTQYF.